The 32 T cell receptor beta chains below all came from one sample that was sequenced in a study of response to subunit inactivated influenza vaccine. TCRdb reanalysed the RT-PCR reads using MiXCR and keeps one entry per CDR3 protein. The repertoire holds 500,000 to 600,000 distinct CDR3 sequences, approximately 15% seen once, with roughly 3% in the top ten. This material consisted of CD4+ T cells sorted from PBMCs, taken less than 30 months after vaccination. The receptors here all came from a man between 50 and 69 years old who received an inactivated influenza vaccine.

In the case of this clonotype: One end of the junction does not line up with germline, which may come from a read error. This rearrangement joins TRBV12-3 or TRBV12-4 to TRBJ2-1; possible D gene TRBD2, 6 bases. This CDR3 has 12 residues. As DNA, the CDR3 is TGTGCCAGCAGTGCTAGCGATCGGCATACATACTTC. Translation: CASSASDRHTYF.

In its sample, this clonotype was seen a few times. V and J are TRBV5-4 and TRBJ2-3, with a possible D match to TRBD2 (6 bases). This CDR3 region has 15 residues. Trimming stripped 2 bases from V and 0 bases from J, with 10 bases between. The germline CDR1 and CDR2 sequences are SGHNT and YYREEE (reference sequence). CDR3 region: CASSFLGSSTDTQYF. DNA for the CDR3: TGTGCCAGCAGCTTTCTCGGGAGTAGCACAGATACGCAGTATTTT.

The J gene is TRBJ1-1, the V gene TRBV20-1; D not certain. The V gene's germline CDR1 is DFQATT and CDR2 SNEGSKA (reference sequence). Trimming took off 0 bases at V and 1 base at J, with 6 bases between the two ends. This CDR3 has 13 residues. The CDR3 loop is CSARDPRNTEAFF. The CDR3 DNA follows: TGCAGTGCTAGAGATCCAAGGAACACTGAAGCTTTCTTT.

This chain uses TRBV7-2 with TRBJ2-5; D not resolved. The germline V gene has CDR1 SGHTA and CDR2 FQGNSA. V was shortened by 2 bases and J by 1 base, with 8 bases between the two germline ends. The CDR3 is made up of 14 amino acids. The CDR3 DNA reads TGTGCCAGCAGCTTACAGCTCAGCCAAGAGACCCAGTACTTC. Translating gives CASSLQLSQETQYF.

At least ten counts were recorded for this clonotype. V and J are TRBV5-1 and TRBJ1-1; D is unclear. Germline V gene lookup returns CDR1 SGHRS and CDR2 YFSETQ. V was shortened by 0 bases and J by 2 bases, with 11 bases between the two germline ends. CDR3 length equals 15 residues. CDR3 region: CASSLATARNTEAFF. DNA for the CDR3: TGCGCCAGCAGCTTGGCCACAGCTAGAAACACTGAAGCTTTCTTT.

This clonotype has more than one count but fewer than ten. J is TRBJ2-4 and V is TRBV28; tentative D call: TRBD2 (6 bases). Germline CDR1 MDHEN, CDR2 SYDVKM. V was shortened by 8 bases and J by 3 bases, with 26 bases between the two germline ends. This CDR3 comprises 18 residues. For the CDR3, the DNA is TGTGCCAGCCGCCGAATCAGGGAGGTTTTGGGAGGCAAAAACATTCAGTACTTC. The encoded protein is CASRRIREVLGGKNIQYF.

This chain uses TRBV20-1 with TRBJ1-1; D is uncertain. Germline V gene sequence: CDR1 DFQATT, CDR2 SNEGSKA (reference sequence). The CDR3 is 13 amino acids. The V gene lost 0 bases and the J gene lost 4 bases, with 9 bases spanning the gap. CDR3 amino acids: CSARDSSGTEAFF. The CDR3 DNA reads as TGCAGTGCTAGAGATAGTTCGGGCACTGAAGCTTTCTTT.

The table lists this clonotype with a few counts. CDR3 DNA: TGTGCCAGCACCCGACCTGGGGCCAACGTCCTGACTTTC. Encoded protein: CASTRPGANVLTF. The J gene is TRBJ2-6, the V gene TRBV6-6, with no clear D. This CDR3 region has 13 residues. Germline CDR1 and CDR2: MNHNY and SVGAGI (reference sequence). The ends were cut back, 7 bases at V and 2 bases at J, with 6 bases in the middle.

This clonotype was recorded a few times. The gene calls are TRBV20-1 and TRBJ2-6, with TRBD1 as a possible D gene (5 bases). The CDR3 spans 16 residues. Germline lookup yields CDR1 DFQATT and CDR2 SNEGSKA (reference sequence). V shed 8 bases and J shed 0 bases, with 17 bases lying between them. The CDR3 bases are TGCAGTCTGGACACGTTAAGGCTCTCTGGGGCCAACGTCCTGACTTTC. This gives the protein CSLDTLRLSGANVLTF.

This clonotype appeared a few times. The chain carries TRBV7-8 and TRBJ2-3; TRBD2 matches at 9 bases. Trimming removed 0 bases from V and 6 bases from J; junction bases left unmatched: 7. This CDR3 is 16 amino acids long. The germline V gene encodes CDR1 SGHVS and CDR2 FQNEAQ. CDR3 nucleotide sequence: TGTGCCAGCAGCTTAGCGTCCGCTAGCGGGATTGATACGCAGTATTTT. This sequence encodes CASSLASASGIDTQYF.

This clonotype has ten or more counts. The V and J genes are TRBV20-1 and TRBJ2-7; possible D gene TRBD2, 5 bases. Germline V gene data show CDR1 as DFQATT and CDR2 as SNEGSKA (reference sequence). The CDR3 is made up of 14 amino acids. Trimming left V 0 bases short and J 6 bases short, with 15 bases between. CDR3 in amino acids: CSARDRPRRGEQYF. The DNA for the CDR3 is TGCAGTGCTAGAGATAGGCCCCGTCGGGGCGAGCAGTACTTC.

The chain recombines TRBV6-5 with TRBJ2-7; TRBD1 matches 9 bases. There are 17 residues in the CDR3. CDR1 is MNHEY and CDR2 is SVGAGI in the germline V gene. V gave up 2 bases and J gave up 3 bases; unmatched junction bases: 11. CDR3 residues: CASSYGKQGAFYYEQYF. Here the CDR3 DNA reads TGTGCCAGCAGTTACGGGAAACAGGGGGCTTTCTACTACGAGCAGTACTTC.

Comments on this clonotype: This may arise from a read error, as a much more abundant clone is one base away. The limits of the CDR3 on the DNA are not certain, so only TCRdb's listed CDR3 is given. The chain is built from TRBV2 and TRBJ2-1; the table's D call TRBD1 went unverified against the DNA. Counting both end residues, the CDR3 totals 18 amino acids. Germline V CDR1 and CDR2: SNHLY, FYNNEI. CDR3 sequence reads: CASSDQGVGPGSYNEQFF.

The chain is built from TRBV20-1 and TRBJ2-1; 13 nucleotides line up with TRBD2. This CDR3 has 16 residues. Germline V gene lookup returns CDR1 DFQATT and CDR2 SNEGSKA (reference sequence). J gave up 3 bases and V 2 bases, and 4 bases lay outside the gene matches. DNA of the CDR3: TGCAGTGCTAGAACTAGCGGGAGGGGGTTCTACAATGAGCAGTTCTTC. Amino acids: CSARTSGRGFYNEQFF.

This chain uses TRBV5-1 with TRBJ2-3; 15 nucleotides match TRBD2. The germline V gene has CDR1 SGHRS and CDR2 YFSETQ. Unmatched junction bases numbered 4, after V lost 3 bases and J lost 5 bases. This CDR3 contains 16 residues. The CDR3 coding sequence is TGCGCCAGCAGCTCCGGGACTAGCGGGGGGTTAGATACGCAGTATTTT. Its translation is CASSSGTSGGLDTQYF.

A few counts support this clonotype. The chain uses TRBV20-1 and TRBJ2-7; 7 nucleotides match TRBD1. Looked up from germline, CDR1 is DFQATT and CDR2 is SNEGSKA (reference sequence). V shed 6 bases and J 5 bases; nucleotides not matched to a gene: 7. The CDR3 runs 12 residues. CDR3 sequence: CSAPGTAHEQYF. The CDR3 DNA follows: TGCAGTGCCCCCGGGACAGCCCACGAGCAGTACTTC.

To note about this clonotype: At one boundary the junction diverges from the germline segment, which might be a read error. The rearrangement uses TRBV7-2 and TRBJ1-1; TRBD1 aligns across 7 bases. CDR3 length: 14 amino acids. Germline-derived CDR1 and CDR2 are SGHTA and FQGNSA. The CDR3 sequence is CASSFTRGYTEGFF. CDR3 DNA: TGTGCCAGCAGCTTCACCAGGGGGTACACTGAAGGTTTCTTT.

This clonotype was detected a few times. The chain couples TRBV20-1 to TRBJ2-5, with 9 bases fitting TRBD1. V lost 6 bases and J lost 7; bases outside the gene matches: 15. Germline V gene lookup returns CDR1 DFQATT and CDR2 SNEGSKA (reference sequence). The CDR3 extends over 15 amino acids. The CDR3 DNA follows: TGCAGTGCACGGGACAGGGCCCAAGTACTGGGGACCCAGTACTTC. Its translation is CSARDRAQVLGTQYF.

This clonotype has only a few counts. This chain connects TRBV10-3 to TRBJ2-2; 7 bases are shared with TRBD1. The V and J ends lost 4 bases and 2 bases, in that order; junction bases with no gene match: 7. The CDR3 has 16 amino acids. Looked up from germline, CDR1 is ENHRY and CDR2 is SYGVKD. CDR3 in amino acids: CAISGYRGRNTGELFF. The DNA of the CDR3 is TGTGCCATCAGTGGTTACAGGGGCCGAAACACCGGGGAGCTGTTTTTT.

There are many counts of this clonotype. The rearrangement links TRBV6-2 or TRBV6-3 to TRBJ2-2; unclear D gene. The germline CDR1 and CDR2 sequences are MNHEY and SVGEGT. The CDR3 is 13 residues long. Trimming stripped 6 bases from V and 5 bases from J, with 10 bases between. Here the CDR3 DNA reads TGTGCCAGCAGCCCAAGGGCGACCGGGGAGCTGTTTTTT. Its translation: CASSPRATGELFF.

This clonotype was seen a few times. V is TRBV11-2 and J is TRBJ2-2; 10 bases map to TRBD2. From germline, CDR1 is SGHAT and CDR2 FQNNGV. The CDR3 contains 15 residues. V gave up 5 bases and J gave up 5 bases; unmatched junction bases: 5. The CDR3: CASSTGLAPTGELFF. DNA of the CDR3: TGTGCCAGCAGCACGGGACTAGCGCCTACCGGGGAGCTGTTTTTT.

This rearrangement joins TRBV5-5 to TRBJ2-1, with TRBD1 matching over 7 bases. Trimming at V came to 0 bases and at J to 7 bases, leaving 7 bases not matched to a gene. CDR3 length: 15 amino acids. CDR1 and CDR2 from the germline V gene are SGHKS and YYEKEE (reference sequence). The CDR3 spells CASSLGQGLWNEQFF. The CDR3 DNA follows: TGTGCCAGCAGCTTGGGACAGGGCCTTTGGAATGAGCAGTTCTTC.

This clonotype appeared a few times. The genes are TRBV20-1 and TRBJ1-1; D not certain. Germline loops: CDR1 DFQATT, CDR2 SNEGSKA (reference sequence). The V end was cut by 0 bases, the J end by 2 bases, with 16 bases between. CDR3 size: 16 residues. The CDR3 reads CSARDVIGRTNTEAFF. For the CDR3, the DNA is TGCAGTGCTAGAGATGTTATAGGCAGAACTAACACTGAAGCTTTCTTT.

The rearrangement links TRBV5-5 to TRBJ2-7; a possible D gene is TRBD1 (7 bases). In germline, CDR1 is SGHKS, CDR2 YYEKEE (reference sequence). The CDR3 runs to 15 residues. V lost 4 bases and J 2 bases, leaving 16 bases between the germline ends. CDR3 residues: CASSLEGQLTYEQYF. CDR3 in DNA: TGTGCCAGCAGCCTGGAGGGACAGCTTACCTACGAGCAGTACTTC. Filled out from reference TRBV5-5 and TRBJ2-7, the complete variable domain reads DAGVTQSPTHLIKTRGQQVTLRCSPISGHKSVSWYQQVLGQGPQFIFQYYEKEERGRGNFPDRFSARQFPNYSSELNVNALLLGDSALYLCASSLEGQLTYEQYFGPGTRLTVT.

Many counts were recorded for this clonotype. The gene calls are TRBV18 and TRBJ1-2; D is possibly TRBD1 (5 bases). V lost 2 bases and J 4 bases, leaving 5 bases between the germline ends. This CDR3 comprises 12 residues. Germline values: CDR1 KGHSH, CDR2 LQKENI. CDR3 amino acids: CASSPRGYGYTF. CDR3 in DNA: TGTGCCAGCTCACCAAGGGGCTATGGCTACACCTTC. The whole variable domain, remainder taken from reference TRBV18 and TRBJ1-2, is NAGVMQNPRHLVRRRGQEARLRCSPMKGHSHVYWYRQLPEEGLKFMVYLQKENIIDESGMPKERFSAEFPKEGPSILRIQQVVRGDSAAYFCASSPRGYGYTFGSGTRLTVV.

This clonotype was seen a few times. This chain connects TRBV4-2 to TRBJ1-5; weak D call: TRBD1 (5 bases). This CDR3 spans 16 amino acids. Germline V gene data show CDR1 as LGHNA and CDR2 as YNFKEQ. Trimming shortened V by 0 bases and J by 1 base, and 10 bases separated the two germline ends. CDR3 region: CASSQDPGQSNQPQHF. DNA of the CDR3: TGTGCCAGCAGCCAAGACCCGGGGCAGAGCAATCAGCCCCAGCATTTT.

The V and J genes are TRBV2 and TRBJ2-1; D remains unclear. This CDR3 spans 13 amino acids. From germline, CDR1 is SNHLY and CDR2 FYNNEI. Trimming pared 1 base from V and 10 bases from J, leaving 11 bases between. The CDR3 loop is CASSEGGTWEQFF. CDR3 nucleotide sequence: TGTGCCAGCAGTGAAGGGGGTACCTGGGAGCAGTTCTTC.

In DNA form, the CDR3 reads TGTGCCAGCAGCCAAGCCTACGGCTACACCTTC. The encoded protein is CASSQAYGYTF. The V and J genes are TRBV3-1 and TRBJ1-2; D gene uncertain. Germline loops: CDR1 LGHDT, CDR2 YNNKEL (reference sequence). The CDR3 contains 11 residues. V lost 1 base, J lost 8 bases, and 5 bases lay in between.

This clonotype was seen only a few times. The chain uses TRBV5-1 and TRBJ2-5, with 7 bases identical to TRBD2. V lost 0 bases and J lost 4; bases outside the gene matches: 6. Germline CDR1 SGHRS, CDR2 YFSETQ. This CDR3 spans 15 amino acids. This CDR3 reads CASSLARGSIETQYF. The CDR3 DNA reads TGCGCCAGCAGCTTGGCCCGCGGGAGTATAGAGACCCAGTACTTC. The complete variable domain, with remaining parts taken from reference TRBV5-1 and TRBJ2-5, reads KAGVTQTPRYLIKTRGQQVTLSCSPISGHRSVSWYQQTPGQGLQFLFEYFSETQRNKGNFPGRFSGRQFSNSRSEMNVSTLELGDSALYLCASSLARGSIETQYFGPGTRLLVL.

This chain uses TRBV20-1 with TRBJ1-1, with a weak D call TRBD1 (6 bases). V lost 0 bases and J lost 0, with 8 bases in between. Germline V gene data show CDR1 as DFQATT and CDR2 as SNEGSKA (reference sequence). The CDR3 loop spans 14 amino acids. CDR3 amino acids: CSARDGQLNTEAFF. The CDR3 DNA is TGCAGTGCTAGAGATGGACAGTTGAACACTGAAGCTTTCTTT.

Many counts were recorded for this clonotype. V gene TRBV12-3 or TRBV12-4 combines with J gene TRBJ1-1, with a weak D call TRBD1 (5 bases). The CDR3 contains 11 residues. V was trimmed by 4 bases and J by 11 bases, leaving 11 bases between them. The CDR3 loop is CASSSWGRAFF. The CDR3 bases are TGTGCCAGCAGTTCTTGGGGACGGGCTTTCTTT.

This clonotype has just a few counts. The chain employs TRBV7-9 and TRBJ2-1; tentatively, D is TRBD2 (7 bases). There are 12 residues in the CDR3. V was cut by 1 base and J by 13 bases, with 11 bases left in between. Germline V gives CDR1 SEHNR, CDR2 FQNEAQ (reference sequence). CDR3 sequence reads: CASSLVGGPQFF. The CDR3, as DNA: TGTGCCAGCAGCTTAGTGGGGGGGCCCCAGTTCTTC.